A single sample gave rise to the 28 T cell receptor beta chains below, sequenced in a study of CD8+ T cells in alopecia areata. Extraction of RNA preceded its reverse transcription into cDNA, which served as the sequencing template. Libraries were prepared by immunoSEQ multiplex PCR; TCRdb keeps only in-frame clonotypes and omits some of them. This sample comprises some 2,500 clones, none seen once only. Sequencing was done on a sample of lesional skin. The receptors stem from a C3H/HeJ mouse with alopecia areata. Strain haplotype at MHC: H2-k.

This clone was found many times. Gene names and germline refer to mouse. The read stops 4 residues short of the end of the CDR3; the missing end is completed from the germline J gene. The same CDR3 is also encoded by other DNA sequences in this sample. J is TRBJ1-2 and V is TRBV19; TRBD1 aligns across 9 bases. The germline V gene encodes CDR1 FNHDT and CDR2 SITEND (reference sequence). The J segment lost 0 bases and the V segment lost 4 bases, leaving 1 base of the junction unmatched. CDR3 length equals 14 residues. CDR3 bases read: TGTGCCAGCAGTCGGGACAGGGCAAACTCC. Translated, it gives CASSRDRANS. The whole CDR3 sequence reads CASSRDRANSDYTF.

This clone was observed many times. Germline and genes: mouse. The read ends 4 residues early relative to the CDR3; the germline J gene fills the gap. The chain links TRBV14 to TRBJ2-5, with 7 positions matching TRBD1. This CDR3 has 13 amino acids. Germline CDR1 is SGHDT and CDR2 is FRDEAV. The trim removed 5 bases at V and 1 base at J, leaving 1 base unmatched. CDR3 protein: CASSTGDQDTQYF. CDR3 DNA, as far as it was read: TGTGCCAGCAGCACAGGGGACCAAGAC.

There are many counts of this clone. The genes and germline here are from mouse. Read data end 4 residues before the CDR3 end; the end is taken from the germline J gene. This rearrangement joins TRBV16 to TRBJ2-4, with D possibly matching TRBD2 (6 bases). The germline gives CDR1 SGHSA, CDR2 FRNQAP. V lost 2 bases to trimming and J lost 3 bases, with 9 bases between them. This CDR3 has 14 residues. Partial CDR3 DNA: TGTGCAAGCAGCTTAATGCTGGGGCAAAAC. As protein: CASSLMLGQN. The whole CDR3 is CASSLMLGQNTLYF.

This clone occurred many times. Any gene name here is a mouse gene name. CDR3 amino acids: CASSESGGYAEQFF. The CDR3 DNA, read in part, is TGTGCCAGCAGTGAGTCGGGGGGCTATGCT. The chain carries TRBV13-1 and TRBJ2-1; tentative D call: TRBD2 (6 bases). Read coverage stops 4 residues before the CDR3 terminus; the germline J gene supplies the remainder. Germline V gene sequence: CDR1 NSHNY, CDR2 SYGAGN. The CDR3 runs 14 residues. The V gene lost 2 bases and the J gene lost 3 bases, with 9 bases spanning the gap.

There are many counts of this clone. Genes and germline come from the mouse. The read gets to within 4 residues of the CDR3 end, and the germline J gene fills in the rest. The chain is built from TRBV19 and TRBJ2-7; no firm D call. The CDR3 has 11 amino acids. V lost 2 bases to trimming and J lost 3 bases, with 3 bases between them. Germline V CDR1 and CDR2: FNHDT, SITEND (reference sequence). The sequenced part of the CDR3 DNA is TGTGCCAGCAGTATGGGCTAT. Its protein product is CASSMGY. The full CDR3 is CASSMGYEQYF.

This clone was detected many times. Each gene name is a mouse one. The read terminates 4 residues ahead of where the CDR3 ends, so the germline J gene completes it. V gene TRBV29 combines with J gene TRBJ2-5, with TRBD1 matching 9 bases. From germline, CDR1 is MSHET and CDR2 SYDVDS. This CDR3 contains 14 residues. CDR3 DNA (partial): TGTGCTAGCAGACGGGACAGGGAGGGAGAC. This encodes CASRRDREGD. The whole CDR3 reads CASRRDREGDTQYF.

This clone came up many times. These gene names are mouse names. The DNA ends 4 residues before the CDR3 does, and the rest of the CDR3 is filled in from the germline J gene. The chain is built from TRBV13-1 and TRBJ2-1; 10 nucleotides line up with TRBD2. Germline CDR1 is NSHNY and CDR2 is SYGAGN. There are 15 residues in the CDR3. J lost 1 base, V lost 4 bases, and 2 bases had no gene match. The CDR3 spells CASSSGGANYAEQFF. The CDR3 DNA, read in part, is TGTGCCAGCAGTTCTGGGGGGGCCAACTATGCT.

At least ten counts were recorded for this clone. Genes here carry mouse names. This chain's CDR3 is CTCSADEQYEQYF. The CDR3 DNA, read in part, is TGCACCTGCAGTGCAGATGAACAATAT. V is TRBV1 and J is TRBJ2-7; D unclear. From the germline J gene comes the end of the CDR3, since the read stops 4 residues before it. This CDR3 has 13 amino acids. Germline CDR1 and CDR2: NSQYPW and LRSPGD (reference sequence). The full variable domain, rest sourced from reference TRBV1 and TRBJ2-7, is VTLLEQNPRWRLVPRGQAVNLRCILKNSQYPWMSWYQQDLQKQLQWLFTLRSPGDKEVKSLPGADYLATRVTDTELRLQVANMSQGRTLYCTCSADEQYEQYFGPGTRLTVL.

This clone was detected only a few times. Gene names and germline refer to mouse. Sequencing ends 4 residues short of the CDR3 end; the germline J gene provides the rest. The genes are TRBV13-1 and TRBJ1-4; 9 bases fit TRBD1. The germline CDR1 and CDR2 sequences are NSHNY and SYGAGN. The CDR3 covers 15 residues. Partial CDR3 DNA: TGTGCCAGCAGTGTCCGGGACAGGGAAGGCGAA. Residues: CASSVRDREGE. The entire CDR3 protein reads CASSVRDREGERLFF.

This clone was detected ten times or more. Mouse gene names and germline throughout. The observed sequence ends 4 residues before the CDR3 terminus, with the missing tail filled in from the germline J gene. This chain uses TRBV13-2 with TRBJ2-7; 7 nucleotides line up with TRBD1. Germline V CDR1 and CDR2: NNHNN, SYGAGS (reference sequence). CDR3 length: 14 amino acids. The CDR3 bases that were read are TGTGCCAGCGCCCTCGGGACAGTAATATAT. This sequence encodes CASALGTVIY. The full-length CDR3 reads as CASALGTVIYEQYF.

This clone occurred many times. The gene symbols are mouse symbols. The CDR3 extends 4 residues past the end of the read, so its final part is completed from the germline J gene. The chain carries TRBV13-3 and TRBJ1-2, with D uncertain. This CDR3 has 14 amino acids. From germline, CDR1 is NNHDY and CDR2 SYVADS. Trimming shortened V by 2 bases and J by 0 bases, and 8 bases separated the two germline ends. CDR3: CASSENIANSDYTF. The sequenced CDR3 bases are TGTGCCAGCAGTGAGAACATTGCAAACTCC.

Notes on this clone: This sequence is one base from a far larger clone and is likely a read error. The gene symbols are mouse symbols. The read ends 4 residues shy of where the CDR3 ends; the end is completed using the germline J gene. The chain links TRBV14 to TRBJ2-5, with D tentatively TRBD1 (6 bases). The CDR3 contains 14 residues. Germline CDR1 is SGHDT and CDR2 is FRDEAV. Here the CDR3 reads CASSFGHREDTQYF. The sequenced CDR3 bases are TGTGCCAGCAGTTTCGGGCACAGGGAAGAC.

This clone was detected ten times or more. Gene names are mouse gene names. The CDR3 goes on 4 residues after the read ends, and that part is filled in from the germline J gene. The chain combines TRBV17 with TRBJ1-2, with D possibly matching TRBD1 (6 bases). This CDR3 is built from 14 residues. V lost 2 bases, J lost 3 bases, and 10 bases lay in between. Germline CDR1 and CDR2: MNHDT and YYDKIL. The sequenced CDR3 bases are TGTGCTAGCAGTAGAAGGGGGAAGGACTCC. This gives the protein CASSRRGKDS. The entire CDR3 sequence reads CASSRRGKDSDYTF.

The sample holds many counts of this clone. Gene names denote mouse genes. The read halts 4 residues ahead of the CDR3 end, with the missing end drawn from the germline J gene. V is TRBV13-1 and J is TRBJ2-4, with 8 bases aligning to TRBD2. The CDR3 extends over 16 amino acids. The germline V gene encodes CDR1 NSHNY and CDR2 SYGAGN. The CDR3 is CASSEGWGGGGNTLYF. The covered CDR3 bases are TGTGCCAGCAGTGAGGGATGGGGGGGAGGGGGAAAC.

This clone has only a few counts. Each gene name is a mouse one. The CDR3 end is not reached by the read, which stops 4 residues before it; the germline J gene fills it in. This CDR3 is also generated by other DNA sequences in the sample. This chain uses TRBV5 with TRBJ2-3, with 7 nucleotides matching TRBD1. The CDR3 is 15 residues long. Germline CDR1 is LGHNA and CDR2 is YNLKQL (reference sequence). Incomplete CDR3 DNA: TGTGCCAGCAGCCAAGAAAGACAGGGAGAAGAA. Amino acids: CASSQERQGEE. The full CDR3 protein is CASSQERQGEETLYF.

The table lists this clone with many counts. Each gene name is a mouse one. The CDR3 end falls 4 residues outside the read, so it is completed with the germline J gene. The chain uses TRBV19 and TRBJ2-5; 12 bases fit TRBD2. The CDR3 runs to 15 residues. The germline CDR1 and CDR2 sequences are FNHDT and SITEND (reference sequence). CDR3 DNA (partial): TGTGCCAGCAGTATGGGACTGGGGGGTCGAGAC. Translated: CASSMGLGGRD. Given in full, the CDR3 is CASSMGLGGRDTQYF.

This clone was picked up a small number of times. Germline and genes here are mouse. From the germline J gene comes the end of the CDR3, since the read stops 4 residues before it. This rearrangement joins TRBV13-3 to TRBJ1-2; 10 nucleotides agree with TRBD1. This CDR3 has 13 amino acids. Trimming at V came to 3 bases and at J to 4 bases, leaving 0 bases not matched to a gene. Germline V gene lookup returns CDR1 NNHDY and CDR2 SYVADS. CDR3 DNA (partial): TGTGCCAGCAGTGGGACAGGGGGCTCC. This encodes CASSGTGGS. The whole CDR3 protein is CASSGTGGSDYTF.

This clone was counted many times. The listed genes are named as in mouse. Read coverage stops 4 residues before the CDR3 terminus; the germline J gene supplies the remainder. The chain joins TRBV13-2 to TRBJ2-1; TRBD2 matches 12 bases. The CDR3 is made up of 16 amino acids. The V gene's germline CDR1 is NNHNN and CDR2 SYGAGS (reference sequence). Incomplete CDR3 DNA: TGTGCCAGCGGTGATAGACTGGGGGGGCGCCGGGCT. This translates into CASGDRLGGRRA. From start to end, the CDR3 is CASGDRLGGRRAEQFF.

This clone was seen repeatedly, ten times or more. All gene names here are mouse names. From the germline J gene comes the end of the CDR3, since the read stops 4 residues before it. The chain uses TRBV13-3 and TRBJ1-4; tentative D call: TRBD1 (5 bases). This CDR3 spans 13 amino acids. The germline gives CDR1 NNHDY, CDR2 SYVADS. The V end was cut by 4 bases, the J end by 4 bases, with 8 bases between. The DNA read from the CDR3 is TGTGCCAGCAGTTGGACAAACAACGAA. This gives the protein CASSWTNNE. The whole CDR3 region reads CASSWTNNERLFF.

A note on this clone: A far larger clone lies a single base away; this is likely a read error. Gene names and germline refer to mouse. The DNA ends 4 residues before the CDR3 does, and the rest of the CDR3 is filled in from the germline J gene. V is TRBV29 and J is TRBJ2-3, with 8 bases matching TRBD1. This CDR3 spans 16 amino acids. The germline gives CDR1 MSHET, CDR2 SYDVDS. V lost 5 bases to trimming and J lost 0 bases; unmatched junction nucleotides: 7. The CDR3 sequence is CASSRVQGDSAETLYF. CDR3 bases read: TGTGCTAGCAGTAGAGTACAGGGGGATAGTGCAGAA.

This clone was picked up a small number of times. At one of its ends the junction is not consistent with the germline gene, which may arise from a read error. Here the gene names and germline are mouse. With the read ending 4 residues before the CDR3 end, the germline J gene is used to fill in that end. The chain uses TRBV13-2 and TRBJ1-2, with D perhaps TRBD1 (6 bases). This CDR3 spans 14 amino acids. Germline V gene sequence: CDR1 NNHNN, CDR2 SYGAGS (reference sequence). CDR3 DNA, as far as it was read: TGTGCCAGCAGTGATGGCCTGGGGGGGCGC. Its translation: CASSDGLGGR. The entire CDR3 protein is CASSDGLGGRDYTF.

About this clone itself: Gene labels here are mouse ones. Sequencing ends 4 residues short of the CDR3 end; the germline J gene provides the rest. The rearrangement joins TRBV13-3 to TRBJ2-5; D unresolved. CDR1 and CDR2 (germline): NNHDY, SYVADS. The CDR3 runs to 11 residues. The CDR3 bases that were read are TGTGCCAGCAGTATAGGGGAC. Translation: CASSIGD. The CDR3 reads in full as CASSIGDTQYF.

This clone has at least ten counts. Mouse germline and gene names are used. The read finishes 4 residues shy of the CDR3 end, and the germline J gene is used to complete it. This chain connects TRBV13-1 to TRBJ2-3; TRBD2 matches 8 bases. V lost 2 bases and J lost 3; bases outside the gene matches: 2. There are 14 residues in the CDR3. The germline gives CDR1 NSHNY, CDR2 SYGAGN. The part of the CDR3 DNA that was read is TGTGCCAGCAGTGAGGGGGGGCGAGCAGAA. Amino acids: CASSEGGRAE. The CDR3 in full is CASSEGGRAETLYF.

This clone has only a few counts. The genes and germline here are from mouse. The missing CDR3 end, 4 residues past where the read stops, is filled in from the germline J gene. The gene calls are TRBV19 and TRBJ2-3; the match to TRBD1 covers 7 bases. The germline gives CDR1 FNHDT, CDR2 SITEND (reference sequence). The CDR3 spans 15 residues. Trimming cost V 1 base and J 0 bases; bases outside gene matches: 2. CDR3 amino acids: CASSIQGDSAETLYF. The sequenced CDR3 bases are TGTGCCAGCAGTATACAGGGGGATAGTGCAGAA.

This clone was counted many times. Gene names are mouse gene names. The read is 4 residues too short to cover the CDR3 end, so that end is filled in from the germline J gene. The chain combines TRBV4 with TRBJ2-1; the match to TRBD2 covers 10 bases. Germline V gene sequence: CDR1 LGHDT, CDR2 YNNKQL (reference sequence). V lost 5 bases and J lost 5; bases outside the gene matches: 3. The CDR3 spans 14 residues. The CDR3 here is CASSPGTGDAEQFF. CDR3 DNA, as far as it was read: TGTGCCAGCAGCCCCGGGACTGGGGATGCT.

This clone came up many times. TCRdb's protein does not match the DNA translation at residue 14; the protein provided is translated from the DNA. Genes and germline come from the mouse. The CDR3 end lies 3 residues beyond the end of the read and is filled in from the germline J gene. The chain couples TRBV5 to TRBJ1-6, with D tentatively TRBD1 (5 bases). TRBJ1-6 has ORF status, its function being uncertain. There are 17 residues in the CDR3. V dropped 0 bases and J dropped 6 bases, with 15 bases sitting between them. Germline values: CDR1 LGHNA, CDR2 YNLKQL (reference sequence). CDR3 region: CASSQEWGVWGNSPLYF. Incomplete CDR3 DNA: TGTGCCAGCAGCCAAGAATGGGGGGTATGGGGTAATTCGCCC.

This clone was counted at least ten times. Germline and genes here are mouse. Read data end 4 residues before the CDR3 end; the end is taken from the germline J gene. The genes are TRBV19 and TRBJ2-7, with 11 bases identical to TRBD1. Trimming removed 8 bases from V and 0 bases from J; junction bases left unmatched: 10. In germline, CDR1 is FNHDT, CDR2 SITEND (reference sequence). The CDR3 is 16 residues long. CDR3 loop: CARWADRGRTSYEQYF. The sequenced part of the CDR3 DNA is TGTGCCAGGTGGGCGGACAGGGGGCGAACCTCCTAT.

This clone rates as large. Mouse germline and gene names are used. The read ends 4 residues early relative to the CDR3; the germline J gene fills the gap. This chain connects TRBV17 to TRBJ2-5; 9 nucleotides align to TRBD2. CDR3 length equals 15 residues. CDR1 is MNHDT and CDR2 is YYDKIL in the germline V gene. J gave up 0 bases and V 5 bases, and 3 bases lay outside the gene matches. Incomplete CDR3 DNA: TGTGCTAGCAGTCGGACTGGGGTTAACCAAGAC. This sequence encodes CASSRTGVNQD. The full CDR3 sequence reads CASSRTGVNQDTQYF.